The rows below give T cell receptor beta chains drawn from one sample of a study of blood T cell repertoires in COVID-19. Repertoires were generated with immunoSEQ multiplex PCR, while TCRdb's copy carries only in-frame clones and drops some. The data contain roughly 14,000 clones, around nine tenths of them singletons. Sequenced material: peripheral blood. The receptors stem from a human donor with active COVID-19. The donor label of this sample is uncertain. The conserved cysteine and the conserved F or W are not part of the CDR3 here. Only some rows state a clone size, as once, few, many or a class for expanded clones.

clone_size	j_call	v_call	cdr3_aa
-	TRBJ2-7	TRBV6-5	ASSFQPGQSYEQY
-	TRBJ1-2	TRBV9	ASSVGLQGKDYGYT
-	TRBJ1-1	TRBV19	ASSTSGLSTEAF
-	TRBJ1-4	TRBV5-6	ASSLRQGSEKLF
-	TRBJ1-4	TRBV19	ASRMGRGGEKLF
-	TRBJ1-4	TRBV28	ASSPDSNEKLF
-	TRBJ2-3	TRBV19	ASRKIISTDTQY
-	TRBJ1-5	TRBV27	ASRRTGFPGGNQPQH
once	TRBJ1-1	TRBV5-1	ASSVQGGTEAF
-	TRBJ1-6	TRBV20-1	SASSVYGQGNSPLH
-	TRBJ2-4	TRBV7-8	ASSLGRGGIQY
-	TRBJ2-1	TRBV27	ASSLSGGGSYNEQF
-	TRBJ2-1	TRBV5-1	ASSLSQRGYNEQF
-	TRBJ2-5	TRBV15	ATSKLAGGEETQY
-	TRBJ2-1	TRBV15	ATSRDWEGGLNNEQF
few	TRBJ2-5	TRBV4-1	ASSQGRAQETQY
-	TRBJ2-5	TRBV5-6	ASSRALKETQY
-	TRBJ2-1	TRBV5-1	ASSLGQSARDEQF
-	TRBJ2-7	TRBV28	ASSSQGAGSYEQY
-	TRBJ1-4	TRBV11-1	ASSSSAGTGNEKLF
-	TRBJ1-2	TRBV5-8	ASSWDPRGRDGYT
few	TRBJ2-3	TRBV2	ASSETTLAGTPDTQY
-	TRBJ2-7	TRBV19	ASSTGAVSYEQY
-	TRBJ1-5	TRBV28	ASVVGDSNQPQH
-	TRBJ1-5	TRBV19	ASSIPRVRQPQH
-	TRBJ1-2	TRBV6-5	ASSLTGVQGGYT
once	TRBJ2-7	TRBV21-1	ASSRDRGRPYEQY
-	TRBJ2-1	TRBV7-9	ASSSLRDFPFSSYNEQF
-	TRBJ1-5	TRBV10-3	AISDDSRGNQPQH
-	TRBJ2-7	TRBV15	ATSSPGLANYEQY
-	TRBJ2-5	TRBV10-3	AISGEVSETQY
-	TRBJ1-1	TRBV18	ASSLGQKNTEAF
-	TRBJ2-1	TRBV9	ASSVVGDSYNEQF
-	TRBJ2-1	TRBV19	ASSPRGYNEQF
-	TRBJ1-5	TRBV19	ATTGTGNSMARQPQH
-	TRBJ2-2	TRBV15	ATSSGLAGDHTGELF
-	TRBJ1-1	TRBV6-5	ASRNDNLNTEAF
-	TRBJ1-1	TRBV5-1	ASSLGGGTEAF
-	TRBJ2-3	TRBV27	ASSSYTSGTDTQY
-	TRBJ2-7	TRBV9	ASSVGTSGTYEQY
-	TRBJ2-2	TRBV3-1/TRBV3-2	ASSQAGTGELF
few	TRBJ1-4	TRBV30	AWDHGGNTNEKLF
-	TRBJ1-5	TRBV19	ASTDRVNQPQH